These T cell receptor beta chains were read from a single sample in a study of OX40 agonist ivuxolimab in advanced cancers. Sequencing was performed with immunoSEQ multiplex PCR; in TCRdb, only in-frame clones are kept and a portion is missing. The sample has approximately 76,000 clones, around nine tenths seen once. Sequenced here: CD4+ or CD8+ T cells sorted from blood, sampled in a trial of the OX40 agonist ivuxolimab. The source is an adult with an advanced solid tumor such as melanoma, head and neck, liver or kidney cancer. CDR3s include the opening cysteine and the closing phenylalanine or tryptophan. A D gene is named only where the DNA matches it firmly. Some rows mark clone size as missing; the rest say once, few, many or name a class of expanded clone.

D gene	clone size	V gene	J gene	CDR3 DNA	CDR3 protein
.	.	TRBV5-4	TRBJ1-6	TGTGCCAGCAGCCCCCAGCAGGGTGGATCACCCCTCCACTTT	CASSPQQGGSPLHF
.	.	TRBV2	TRBJ1-6	TGTGCCAGCAGTGTCCCCGGCGGGGGTAGATCACCCCTCCACTTT	CASSVPGGGRSPLHF
.	.	TRBV6-5	TRBJ2-7	TGTGCCAGCAGTTACTCATATAGGCAGGACTACGAGCAGTACTTC	CASSYSYRQDYEQYF
.	once	TRBV5-1	TRBJ2-1	TGCGCCAGCAGATGGCAGGAGGACAATGAGCAGTTCTTC	CASRWQEDNEQFF
TRBD1	.	TRBV15	TRBJ2-1	TGTGCCACCAGCAGACCCTACAGGGGCGCGGACAATGAGCAGTTCTTC	CATSRPYRGADNEQFF
TRBD1	.	TRBV5-4	TRBJ1-1	TGTGCCAGCAGCTCTTCCAGGGGGCAAACTGAAGCTTTCTTT	CASSSSRGQTEAFF
.	.	TRBV7-2	TRBJ1-2	TGTGCCAGCAGCTTTCTCTGGACCAACCCTAACTATGGCTACACCTTC	CASSFLWTNPNYGYTF
.	once	TRBV11-1	TRBJ1-1	TGTGCCAGCAGCTTAGATCACGGCCGGGAGACTGAAGCTTTCTTT	CASSLDHGRETEAFF
.	few	TRBV6-5	TRBJ1-2	TGTGCCAGCAGTTACTCGAGTGTCAGACGCTATGGCTACACCTTC	CASSYSSVRRYGYTF
TRBD1	.	TRBV5-1	TRBJ1-1	TGCGCCAGCAGCAACGGACAGGAGAACACTGAAGCTTTCTTT	CASSNGQENTEAFF
.	.	TRBV27	TRBJ2-1	TGTGCCAGCGGCGGGCAAACTCTAAGCTCCTACAATGAGCAGTTCTTC	CASGGQTLSSYNEQFF
TRBD2	once	TRBV7-2	TRBJ2-7	TGTGCCAGCAGCTTAGATAGCGGGAGGGCCATCCAGTACTTC	CASSLDSGRAIQYF
.	.	TRBV11-2	TRBJ2-6	TGTGCCAGTCTCTGGGGCTCTGGGGCCAACGTCCTGACTTTC	CASLWGSGANVLTF
.	.	TRBV28	TRBJ2-7	TGTGCCAGCAGTTTGCAGGGTTCCCACGAGCAGTACTTC	CASSLQGSHEQYF
TRBD1	once	TRBV27	TRBJ1-6	TGTGCCAGCAGTTTGACCGGGACAGGGTATAATTCACCCCTCCACTTT	CASSLTGTGYNSPLHF
TRBD2	.	TRBV7-9	TRBJ2-3	TGTGCCAGCAGCTTACGACTAGCGGAAGATACGCAGTATTTT	CASSLRLAEDTQYF
.	.	TRBV10-1	TRBJ1-5	TGCGCCAGCAGGCTAGGGAGGGAATCAGCCCAGCATTTT	CASRLGRESAQHF
.	.	TRBV4-1	TRBJ1-5	TGCGCCAGCAGCCAGAACTACAGGGGCAATCAGCCCCAGCATTTT	CASSQNYRGNQPQHF
TRBD1	once	TRBV27	TRBJ2-7	TGTGCCAGCAGTTTACTAGGACAGGGGGCCCACGAGCAGTACTTC	CASSLLGQGAHEQYF
TRBD1	.	TRBV29-1	TRBJ1-3	TGCAGCGTTGGGGACCGGGACAGCTCAAACTCTGGAAACACCATATATTTT	CSVGDRDSSNSGNTIYF
TRBD1	.	TRBV19	TRBJ2-7	TGTGCCAGTAGTAGCCGGGACAGGGGCTACGAGCAGTACTTC	CASSSRDRGYEQYF
.	.	TRBV11-2	TRBJ1-3	TGTGCCAGCAGCTTAGTGAGGGAGCACACCATATATTTT	CASSLVREHTIYF
.	.	TRBV7-7	TRBJ2-5	TGTGCTAGCAGCTGGGGGTCCTCGATGGCAGAGACCCAGTACTTC	CASSWGSSMAETQYF
TRBD1	few	TRBV30	TRBJ1-3	TGTGCCTGGAGCCCCGACAGGGAAGCCACCATATATTTT	CAWSPDREATIYF
TRBD1	.	TRBV30	TRBJ1-5	TGTGCCTGGAGTCGTGGGCAGGGGGGGGCTCAGCCCCAGCATTTT	CAWSRGQGGAQPQHF
.	.	TRBV7-9	TRBJ2-3	TGTGCCAGCACCCTGTACACAGATACGCAGTATTTT	CASTLYTDTQYF
.	.	TRBV9	TRBJ2-2	TGTGCCAGCAGCGTACAAGTTCCCGGGGAGCTGTTTTTT	CASSVQVPGELFF
TRBD2	.	TRBV18	TRBJ2-3	TGTGCCAGCTCCAGCGGGAGGGGTGCAGATACGCAGTATTTT	CASSSGRGADTQYF
.	.	TRBV27	TRBJ1-3	TGTGCCAGCACCGCCAACCTTACCCCCGGAAACACCATATATTTT	CASTANLTPGNTIYF
.	.	TRBV6-1	TRBJ2-1	TGTGCCAGCAGTGATAGAGGGAACCCACCGGGGAATGAGCAGTTCTTC	CASSDRGNPPGNEQFF